These 8 T cell receptor beta chains originate from one sample sequenced in a study of T cell changes during pregnancy in multiple sclerosis. The repertoire was sequenced with immunoSEQ multiplex PCR; TCRdb's copy has only in-frame clones and lacks some. Among 40,000 or so clones listed, 80% to 95% were seen once. The specimen was CD8+ T cells from peripheral blood mononuclear cells, collected before pregnancy. The receptors were gathered from a female donor with multiple sclerosis, enrolled in a pregnancy study.

The chain joins TRBV27 to TRBJ2-1; D call uncertain. Germline V gives CDR1 MNHEY, CDR2 SMNVEV (reference sequence). This CDR3 contains 15 residues. Trimming left V 0 bases short and J 6 bases short, with 12 bases between. The CDR3 nucleotides are TGTGCCAGCAGTTTATCCCATTCCAGCGCCAATGAGCAGTTCTTC. It translates to CASSLSHSSANEQFF.

The rearrangement links TRBV27 to TRBJ1-2, with TRBD1 matching 10 bases. V shed 2 bases and J 8 bases; nucleotides not matched to a gene: 2. The CDR3 length is 13 residues. The germline gives CDR1 MNHEY, CDR2 SMNVEV (reference sequence). This CDR3 is CASSLGGQGGYTF. CDR3 DNA: TGTGCCAGCAGTTTAGGGGGACAGGGGGGCTACACCTTC.

V usage is TRBV5-1 and J usage is TRBJ2-7; 7 positions match TRBD1. Germline trimming cut 7 bases from V and 6 bases from J; bases unmatched to any gene: 13. The CDR3 has 14 amino acids. Germline-derived CDR1 and CDR2 are SGHRS and YFSETQ. CDR3 nucleotides: TGCGCCAGCGGAAGCGACAGGGAGTTGAGCGAGCAGTACTTC. It encodes CASGSDRELSEQYF.

The V call is TRBV5-7, the J call TRBJ2-7; D perhaps matches TRBD2 (6 bases). TRBV5-7 is an ORF; its function is uncertain. The V and J ends lost 3 bases and 2 bases respectively, with 15 bases between them. This CDR3 spans 15 amino acids. The DNA of the CDR3 is TGTGCCAGCAGCTCGGGAGACGGGGAACCCTACGAGCAGTACTTC. Translated: CASSSGDGEPYEQYF.

This chain uses TRBV10-3 with TRBJ2-6, with TRBD1 matching 9 bases. After removal of 6 bases from V and 0 bases from J, the junction contained 12 bases not matched to a gene. The germline V gene encodes CDR1 ENHRY and CDR2 SYGVKD. The CDR3 sequence is 19 residues long. CDR3 protein: CAIRGPYRGRPSGANVLTF. The CDR3 coding sequence is TGTGCCATCAGGGGGCCTTACAGGGGGCGACCCTCTGGGGCCAACGTCCTGACTTTC.

CDR3 in amino acids: CASSLARGTSGYYNEQFF. CDR3 sequence (DNA): TGTGCCAGCAGCTTGGCCAGGGGGACTAGCGGTTACTACAATGAGCAGTTCTTC. The gene calls are TRBV5-4 and TRBJ2-1; 11 nucleotides line up with TRBD2. V was clipped by 0 bases and J by 3 bases; unmatched bases: 8. The CDR3 consists of 18 residues. CDR1 is SGHNT and CDR2 is YYREEE in the germline V gene (reference sequence).

The rearrangement links TRBV6-5 to TRBJ2-2; D uncertain. CDR1 is MNHEY and CDR2 is SVGAGI in the germline V gene. V lost 2 bases and J 1 base, leaving 2 bases between the germline ends. The CDR3 is 13 amino acids. The DNA of the CDR3 is TGTGCCAGCAGTTACCAGAACACCGGGGAGCTGTTTTTT. Its translation is CASSYQNTGELFF.

V is TRBV5-1 and J is TRBJ2-5, with 7 bases lining up with TRBD1. Germline lookup yields CDR1 SGHRS and CDR2 YFSETQ. CDR3 size: 13 residues. After removal of 2 bases from V and 5 bases from J, the junction contained 3 bases not matched to a gene. Written as DNA, the CDR3 is TGCGCCAGCAGCTTAGGGGGCCTGGAGACCCAGTACTTC. It translates to CASSLGGLETQYF.